The clone carrying this T cell receptor beta chain occurred once. Its antigen is as yet unknown. Amplification used 60 Vbeta primers and 13 Jbeta primers. Here immunoSEQ multiplex PCR was the method, and the copy in TCRdb shows in-frame clones only, minus some. The sample consists of about 210,000 clones, over 80% of them appearing once. This sample is part of a study of cytomegalovirus exposure and HLA in healthy donors. Study results and limitations: A later examination showed that TCR association rates differed by HLA locus, with DRB1 most and HLA-C fewest. TCR beta chain V- and J-gene trimming was linked, in a later analysis, to a missense variant in DCLRE1C.

V was clipped by 5 bases and J by 5 bases; unmatched bases: 14. The CDR3 runs 16 residues. Germline V gene data show CDR1 as SGHAT and CDR2 as FQNNGV. Every donor was a healthy person donating bone marrow. Material: PBMCs. The J gene is TRBJ2-5, the V gene TRBV11-2, with 7 nucleotides matching TRBD1. The clonotype originates from a man between 40 and 49 years old in good health and CMV-seropositive. The CDR3 nucleotides are TGTGCCAGCAGCCCGCACGACAGGGTGGATGGGGAGACCCAGTACTTC. Its protein product is CASSPHDRVDGETQYF.